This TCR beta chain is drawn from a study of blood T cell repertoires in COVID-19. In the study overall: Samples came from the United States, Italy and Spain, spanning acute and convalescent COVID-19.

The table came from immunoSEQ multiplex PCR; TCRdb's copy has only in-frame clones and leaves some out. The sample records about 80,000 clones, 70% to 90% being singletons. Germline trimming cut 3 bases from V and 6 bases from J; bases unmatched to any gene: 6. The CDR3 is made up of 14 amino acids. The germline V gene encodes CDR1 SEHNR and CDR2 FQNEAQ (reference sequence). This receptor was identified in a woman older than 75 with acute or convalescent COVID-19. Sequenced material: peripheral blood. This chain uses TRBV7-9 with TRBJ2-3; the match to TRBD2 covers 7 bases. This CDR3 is CASSFATSLDTQYF. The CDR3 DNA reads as TGTGCCAGCAGCTTCGCGACTAGCTTGGATACGCAGTATTTT.